A single sample is the source of the 27 T cell receptor beta chains below, sequenced in a study of T cells expressing NK-cell markers. TCRdb reprocessed the 5' RACE reads and stores each CDR3 protein as one record, lacking DNA. This table lists a few hundred thousand distinct CDR3 sequences. Sequencing used blood T cells: a sorted CD56 or NKG2C T cell subset, CD4+ or CD8+ T cells, or bulk PBMC T cells (not recorded which). These receptors came from a man between 18 and 69 years old in good health.

The gene calls are TRBV19 and TRBJ1-1; TCRdb's D call, TRBD1, is unchecked because there is no DNA. Germline V gene sequence: CDR1 LNHDA, CDR2 SQIVND (reference sequence). The CDR3 loop spans 15 amino acids. CDR3 sequence reads: CASSRGTGPGTEAFF.

The chain uses TRBV6-1 and TRBJ1-5; the TRBD1 assignment by TCRdb is unverifiable without DNA. Germline CDR1 and CDR2: MNHNS and SASEGT. CDR3 size: 15 residues. The CDR3: CASSEQGLGNQPQHF.

The chain is built from TRBV25-1 and TRBJ2-5. The CDR3 is 12 residues long. Per the germline V gene, CDR1 is MGHDK and CDR2 is SYGVNS. This CDR3 reads CASRGDQETQYF.

The CDR3 here is CSARDAGSARLNTEVFF. The chain links TRBV20-1 to TRBJ1-1. The germline V gene encodes CDR1 DFQATT and CDR2 SNEGSKA (reference sequence). This CDR3 region has 17 residues.

The chain recombines TRBV23-1 with TRBJ1-5; TCRdb picks TRBD1, but there is no DNA to check that call. TRBV23-1 is placed among ORFs of uncertain function. This CDR3 contains 17 residues. This CDR3 is CASSRRLGDNSNQPQHF.

The V and J genes are TRBV20-1 and TRBJ2-7; TCRdb reports TRBD1, a call that lacks DNA to check it against. This CDR3 spans 14 amino acids. Germline CDR1 reads DFQATT; CDR2 reads SNEGSKA (reference sequence). CDR3 in amino acids: CSARGNGGDYEQYF.

The chain has TRBV6-1 and TRBJ1-3; the TCRdb call, TRBD1, lacks DNA for checking. The CDR3 has 17 residues. From germline, CDR1 is MNHNS and CDR2 SASEGT. Here the CDR3 reads CASRGEQGRDSGNTIYF.

The chain recombines TRBV7-9 with TRBJ2-7; checking the TCRdb D call of TRBD1 is not possible without DNA. Germline V gene sequence: CDR1 SEHNR, CDR2 FQNEAQ (reference sequence). The CDR3 spans 13 residues. The CDR3 sequence: CASSLVPGYEQYF.

This chain's CDR3 is CASSPGLYLGNQPQHF. This chain uses TRBV27 with TRBJ1-5. The CDR3 length is 16 residues. Germline V gives CDR1 MNHEY, CDR2 SMNVEV (reference sequence).

The V and J genes are TRBV6-2 or TRBV6-3 and TRBJ2-7; TCRdb proposes TRBD1, but this gene call is untestable without DNA. The CDR3 runs 16 residues. Germline lookup yields CDR1 MNHEY and CDR2 SVGEGT. CDR3 loop: CASSYSTRDSTYEQYF.

The chain combines TRBV27 with TRBJ1-1. Per the germline V gene, CDR1 is MNHEY and CDR2 is SMNVEV (reference sequence). The CDR3 covers 14 residues. CDR3 sequence: CASSSAEENTEAFF.

The chain joins TRBV11-2 to TRBJ2-2; without DNA, the TCRdb call of TRBD2 cannot be checked. CDR1 is SGHAT and CDR2 is FQNNGV in the germline V gene. This CDR3 spans 16 amino acids. The CDR3 here is CASTKSSALHTGELFF.

The rearrangement uses TRBV6-1 and TRBJ2-7; with no DNA, the TCRdb D assignment of TRBD1 cannot be verified. The CDR3 sequence is 15 residues long. Germline V gene sequence: CDR1 MNHNS, CDR2 SASEGT. The CDR3 is CASRLADAPPYEQYF.

The chain employs TRBV7-2 and TRBJ1-1; TCRdb names TRBD1, which stays unverified in the absence of DNA. The CDR3 contains 17 residues. Germline CDR1 and CDR2: SGHTA and FQGNSA. CDR3 in amino acids: CASSLASRGLMNTEAFF.

V usage is TRBV5-1 and J usage is TRBJ1-2. CDR1 is SGHRS and CDR2 is YFSETQ in the germline V gene. The CDR3 is made up of 15 amino acids. CDR3 sequence: CASSLGLTVNYGYTF.

The rearrangement links TRBV12-3 or TRBV12-4 to TRBJ1-6; TCRdb's assignment of TRBD1 cannot be checked, as there is no DNA. The CDR3 length is 14 residues. CDR3 sequence: CASSLADPGAPLHF.

The gene calls are TRBV28 and TRBJ2-7. Germline V gene lookup returns CDR1 MDHEN and CDR2 SYDVKM. The CDR3 totals 14 residues. Here the CDR3 reads CASTPWGTSYEQYF.

The chain couples TRBV9 to TRBJ2-3; TCRdb names TRBD2, which stays unverified in the absence of DNA. The CDR3 covers 16 residues. The germline V gene has CDR1 SGDLS and CDR2 YYNGEE. The CDR3 loop is CASSGLAGGRTDTQYF.

J is TRBJ2-7 and V is TRBV11-2; TCRdb proposes TRBD1, but this gene call is untestable without DNA. The CDR3 runs to 15 residues. The germline gives CDR1 SGHAT, CDR2 FQNNGV. The CDR3 protein is CASSLIGQGAREQYF. Variable domain in full (rest from reference TRBV11-2 and TRBJ2-7): EAGVAQSPRYKIIEKRQSVAFWCNPISGHATLYWYQQILGQGPKLLIQFQNNGVVDDSQLPKDRFSAERLKGVDSTLKIQPAKLEDSAVYLCASSLIGQGAREQYFGPGTRLTVT.

The genes are TRBV24-1 and TRBJ2-3; checking the TCRdb D call of TRBD1 is not possible without DNA. The CDR3 has 15 residues. The germline V gene encodes CDR1 KGHDR and CDR2 SFDVKD. CDR3 amino acids: CATSEAGKGSDTQYF.

The chain is built from TRBV1 and TRBJ2-7. TRBV1 is labeled a pseudogene. The CDR3 has 12 amino acids. The CDR3 loop is CTSSLTAFGQYF.

The chain employs TRBV20-1 and TRBJ2-2; TCRdb names TRBD2, which stays unverified in the absence of DNA. Germline V gene lookup returns CDR1 DFQATT and CDR2 SNEGSKA (reference sequence). The CDR3 length is 13 residues. The CDR3 is CSAKGRSTGELFF.

The chain is built from TRBV9 and TRBJ2-5; TCRdb gives TRBD1 as the D gene, but with no DNA this cannot be confirmed. Germline V CDR1 and CDR2: SGDLS, YYNGEE. There are 14 residues in the CDR3. CDR3 amino acids: CASSVDLLGGTQYF.

The CDR3 here is CASSLRAASGTGELFF. V is TRBV7-8 and J is TRBJ2-2; with no DNA, the TCRdb D assignment of TRBD2 cannot be verified. The CDR3 is 16 amino acids. Per the germline V gene, CDR1 is SGHVS and CDR2 is FQNEAQ.

This chain joins TRBV6-5 and TRBJ2-1; as DNA is missing, the TRBD2 call by TCRdb cannot be tested. CDR3 length: 15 amino acids. The germline gives CDR1 MNHEY, CDR2 SVGAGI. The CDR3 loop reads CASSYSPSGGYEQFF.

The chain uses TRBV5-1 and TRBJ2-5; the D call of TRBD2 rests on TCRdb alone, since no DNA is present to check it. Looked up from germline, CDR1 is SGHRS and CDR2 is YFSETQ. This CDR3 has 16 amino acids. The CDR3 loop reads CASSLAATSGVETQYF.

The chain has TRBV20-1 and TRBJ1-6; lacking DNA, the TRBD1 call made by TCRdb goes unchecked. The germline gives CDR1 DFQATT, CDR2 SNEGSKA (reference sequence). This CDR3 contains 15 residues. The CDR3 is CSAPTDRIYNSPLHF.